The 21 T cell receptor beta chains below all came from one sample that was sequenced in a study of cytomegalovirus exposure and HLA in healthy donors. Data came from immunoSEQ multiplex PCR; TCRdb stores just in-frame clones and leaves some out. In the table there are about 180,000 clones, 85% of which are singletons. The sample was PBMCs. The receptors derive from a man aged 18 to 29 in good health and CMV-seropositive.

The rearrangement uses TRBV5-1 and TRBJ2-7, with TRBD2 as a possible D gene (7 bases). The CDR3 length is 16 residues. The V and J ends lost 7 bases and 6 bases respectively, with 26 bases between them. CDR1 is SGHRS, CDR2 YFSETQ, per germline. The CDR3: CASSYEPGGLVSEQYF. CDR3 nucleotide sequence: TGCGCCAGCTCGTACGAGCCGGGGGGCCTTGTCTCCGAGCAGTACTTC. Filled out from reference TRBV5-1 and TRBJ2-7, the complete variable domain reads KAGVTQTPRYLIKTRGQQVTLSCSPISGHRSVSWYQQTPGQGLQFLFEYFSETQRNKGNFPGRFSGRQFSNSRSEMNVSTLELGDSALYLCASSYEPGGLVSEQYFGPGTRLTVT.

This clone was seen many times. This sequence joins TRBV5-1 and TRBJ1-2, with a possible D match to TRBD1 (5 bases). The V and J ends lost 4 bases and 3 bases respectively, with 16 bases between them. Germline V CDR1 and CDR2: SGHRS, YFSETQ. The CDR3 consists of 15 residues. The CDR3 DNA reads as TGCGCCAGCAGCCCACAGACAGAAGCCTACTATGGCTACACCTTC. Translated, it gives CASSPQTEAYYGYTF.

The CDR3 sequence: CAISESREGGEAFF. CDR3 nucleotide sequence: TGTGCCATCAGTGAGTCAAGGGAAGGGGGTGAAGCTTTCTTT. The chain couples TRBV10-3 to TRBJ1-1, with D possibly being TRBD1 (6 bases). This CDR3 contains 14 residues. Trimming took 0 bases from V and 7 from J, leaving 12 bases between them. In germline, CDR1 is ENHRY, CDR2 SYGVKD.

The V and J genes are TRBV4-2 and TRBJ2-5; D might be TRBD2 (5 bases). V lost 0 bases and J 5 bases, leaving 10 bases between the germline ends. The CDR3 runs to 14 residues. Per germline, CDR1 LGHNA and CDR2 YNFKEQ. For the CDR3, the DNA is TGTGCCAGCAGCCAAGAAGGGATAGCGGAGACCCAGTACTTC. Protein: CASSQEGIAETQYF.

Here the CDR3 reads CASSFPRLGTEAFF. CDR3 in DNA: TGTGCCAGCAGTTTCCCCAGGCTGGGCACTGAAGCTTTCTTT. V is TRBV28 and J is TRBJ1-1; D call uncertain. The CDR3 extends over 14 amino acids. Trimming took 3 bases from V and 4 from J, leaving 12 bases between them. Per germline, CDR1 MDHEN and CDR2 SYDVKM.

Here the CDR3 reads CASSPGTRLYEQYF. The CDR3 bases are TGTGCCAGCAGTCCCGGGACTAGACTTTACGAGCAGTACTTC. The chain uses TRBV2 and TRBJ2-7, with 8 positions matching TRBD2. The germline CDR1 and CDR2 sequences are SNHLY and FYNNEI. The CDR3 loop spans 14 amino acids. The V gene end was trimmed by 5 bases and the J gene end by 4 bases; junction bases not matched to a gene: 7.

This rearrangement joins TRBV5-6 to TRBJ1-2, with 7 nucleotides matching TRBD1. The V segment lost 4 bases and the J segment 4 bases; nucleotides outside the gene matches: 4. Germline CDR1 is SGHDT and CDR2 is YYEEEE. The length of the CDR3 is 13 residues. For the CDR3, the DNA is TGTGCCAGCAGCCATGGACAGGTCTATGGCTACACCTTC. Its protein is CASSHGQVYGYTF.

The chain uses TRBV10-3 and TRBJ2-7; D possibly corresponds to TRBD2 (6 bases). Germline V lookup: CDR1 ENHRY, CDR2 SYGVKD. V was cut by 6 bases and J by 0 bases, with 9 bases left in between. This CDR3 comprises 13 residues. CDR3 bases: TGTGCCATCAGATCTAGCGTCTCCTACGAGCAGTACTTC. As protein: CAIRSSVSYEQYF.

The rearrangement links TRBV5-1 to TRBJ1-2; 10 positions agree with TRBD1. CDR3 length equals 18 residues. The V gene's germline CDR1 is SGHRS and CDR2 YFSETQ. V shed 0 bases and J 5 bases; nucleotides not matched to a gene: 13. CDR3 loop: CASSLARGQGFVGYGYTF. CDR3 sequence (DNA): TGCGCCAGCAGCTTGGCCAGGGGACAGGGGTTTGTCGGGTATGGCTACACCTTC.

The chain recombines TRBV9 with TRBJ2-1; 11 bases are a match to TRBD2. The ends lost 0 bases at V and 7 bases at J; junction bases unmatched: 3. Germline CDR1 and CDR2: SGDLS and YYNGEE. This CDR3 has 15 residues. The CDR3 protein is CASSVVAGGLNEQFF. The DNA for the CDR3 is TGTGCCAGCAGCGTAGTAGCGGGAGGGTTAAATGAGCAGTTCTTC. Together with reference TRBV9 and TRBJ2-1, the CDR3 gives the full variable domain: DSGVTQTPKHLITATGQRVTLRCSPRSGDLSVYWYQQSLDQGLQFLIQYYNGEERAKGNILERFSAQQFPDLHSELNLSSLELGDSALYFCASSVVAGGLNEQFFGPGTRLTVL.

This chain links TRBV30 with TRBJ2-1; no clear D. Trimming took 1 base from V and 9 from J, leaving 13 bases between them. CDR3 size: 13 residues. Looked up from germline, CDR1 is GTSNPN and CDR2 is SVGIG (reference sequence). The CDR3 spells CAWSAHLLGEQFF. CDR3 DNA sequence: TGTGCCTGGAGTGCCCACCTGCTAGGTGAGCAGTTCTTC.

The CDR3 coding sequence is TGCGCCAGCAGCCAAGGCGACAGGGTAGACTATGGCTACACCTTC. This gives the protein CASSQGDRVDYGYTF. The rearrangement joins TRBV4-1 to TRBJ1-2; 7 nucleotides agree with TRBD1. The CDR3 is made up of 15 amino acids. With V trimmed by 1 base and J by 3 bases, 5 bases remained unmatched. Germline values: CDR1 MGHRA, CDR2 YSYEKL.

This sequence joins TRBV18 and TRBJ1-2; unclear D gene. V lost 1 base and J lost 2, with 5 bases in between. This CDR3 region has 13 residues. Germline-derived CDR1 and CDR2 are KGHSH and LQKENI. CDR3 bases: TGTGCCAGCTCACCACGCAGGAACTATGGCTACACCTTC. It specifies CASSPRRNYGYTF.

The chain combines TRBV7-9 with TRBJ1-2; the D gene is possibly TRBD1 (6 bases). This CDR3 spans 13 amino acids. CDR1 SEHNR and CDR2 FQNEAQ come from the germline V gene (reference sequence). Trimming stripped 8 bases from V and 4 bases from J, with 14 bases between. CDR3 DNA: TGTGCCAGCGATCAGGGGCCTGGCTATGGCTACACCTTC. It yields the protein CASDQGPGYGYTF. The full variable domain, its missing parts supplied by reference TRBV7-9 and TRBJ1-2, is DTGVSQNPRHKITKRGQNVTFRCDPISEHNRLYWYRQTLGQGPEFLTYFQNEAQLEKSRLLSDRFSAERPKGSFSTLEIQRTEQGDSAMYLCASDQGPGYGYTFGSGTRLTVV.

The CDR3 protein is CASSLALQGQEKLFF. The CDR3 DNA is TGTGCCAGCAGCTTAGCGCTCCAGGGTCAGGAAAAACTGTTTTTT. The chain recombines TRBV7-9 with TRBJ1-4; D perhaps matches TRBD1 (5 bases). Trimming pared 0 bases from V and 8 bases from J, leaving 13 bases between. The CDR3 loop spans 15 amino acids. Germline V lookup: CDR1 SEHNR, CDR2 FQNEAQ (reference sequence).

V is TRBV27 and J is TRBJ2-1, with TRBD1 as a possible D gene (5 bases). The V end was cut by 7 bases, the J end by 7 bases, with 17 bases between. CDR1 is MNHEY and CDR2 is SMNVEV in the germline V gene (reference sequence). The CDR3 loop spans 14 amino acids. CDR3 in DNA: TGTGCCAGCACTCCGCTGCTCCCAGGGAATGAGCAGTTCTTC. Translated, it gives CASTPLLPGNEQFF.

The chain carries TRBV11-3 and TRBJ1-1; 8 bases map to TRBD1. Germline V gene lookup returns CDR1 SGHNT and CDR2 YENEEA. Trimming took 0 bases from V and 5 from J; bases not matched to a gene: 11. This CDR3 region has 17 residues. The CDR3 region has the DNA TGTGCCAGCAGCTTAGATGGGGGCAGGGGGCGGAATACTGAAGCTTTCTTT. It specifies CASSLDGGRGRNTEAFF.

This clone has more than one count but fewer than ten. The chain has TRBV5-6 and TRBJ1-3; 7 bases align to TRBD1. V lost 3 bases, J lost 7 bases, and 7 bases stayed unmatched. Germline V gene data show CDR1 as SGHDT and CDR2 as YYEEEE. CDR3 length: 14 amino acids. The CDR3 sequence: CASSSTTGSNTIYF. CDR3 coding DNA: TGTGCCAGCAGCTCCACGACAGGGTCGAACACCATATATTTT.

This clone has just one count. J is TRBJ2-4 and V is TRBV28, with 8 bases identical to TRBD1. Germline V gives CDR1 MDHEN, CDR2 SYDVKM. The J segment lost 6 bases and the V segment lost 2 bases, leaving 15 bases of the junction unmatched. This CDR3 spans 18 amino acids. CDR3 DNA: TGTGCCAGCAGTTTAGGGGGTTCGGCAGGGGGCATGGGAAACATTCAGTACTTC. Its protein product is CASSLGGSAGGMGNIQYF.

The chain uses TRBV27 and TRBJ2-5, with 8 nucleotides matching TRBD2. CDR1 MNHEY and CDR2 SMNVEV come from the germline V gene (reference sequence). The trim removed 5 bases at V and 5 bases at J, leaving 10 bases unmatched. The CDR3 consists of 15 residues. CDR3 amino acids: CASSPFVAGRETQYF. In DNA form, the CDR3 reads TGTGCCAGCAGTCCGTTTGTAGCGGGGAGGGAGACCCAGTACTTC.

This sequence joins TRBV7-6 and TRBJ2-7; D is perhaps TRBD1 (7 bases). Germline V CDR1 and CDR2: SGHVS, FNYEAQ. The CDR3 has 17 residues. Trimming took 2 bases from V and 4 from J, leaving 21 bases between them. CDR3 loop: CASSLTTPGPGGYEQYF. The CDR3 DNA sequence: TGTGCCAGCAGCTTAACTACCCCGGGCCCAGGGGGGTACGAGCAGTACTTC.